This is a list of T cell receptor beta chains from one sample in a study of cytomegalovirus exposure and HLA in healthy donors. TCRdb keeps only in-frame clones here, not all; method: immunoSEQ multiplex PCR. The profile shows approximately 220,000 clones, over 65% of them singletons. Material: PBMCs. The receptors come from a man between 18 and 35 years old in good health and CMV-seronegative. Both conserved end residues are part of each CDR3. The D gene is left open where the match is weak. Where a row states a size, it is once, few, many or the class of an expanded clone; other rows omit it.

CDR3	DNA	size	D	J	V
CASSEIPADDYGYTF	TGTGCCAGCAGTGAAATTCCCGCAGATGACTATGGCTACACCTTC	.	.	TRBJ1-2	TRBV6-1
CASSPDRARQPQHF	TGTGCCAGCTCACCGGACAGGGCCCGTCAGCCCCAGCATTTT	.	TRBD1	TRBJ1-5	TRBV18
CASSPPGTGNEKLFF	TGTGCCAGCAGTCCCCCCGGGACAGGGAATGAAAAACTGTTTTTT	.	TRBD1	TRBJ1-4	TRBV28
CASSFWESTVNEQFF	TGCGCCAGCAGCTTTTGGGAGTCTACCGTCAATGAGCAGTTCTTC	.	.	TRBJ2-1	TRBV5-1
CASRVTGIETQYF	TGTGCCAGCAGGGTGACAGGTATTGAGACCCAGTACTTC	.	.	TRBJ2-5	TRBV6-1
CASSPPRGGFTYEQYF	TGTGCCAGCAGCCCGCCGCGGGGGGGTTTCACCTACGAGCAGTACTTC	.	TRBD2	TRBJ2-7	TRBV28
CASSWTGGDGYTF	TGCGCCAGCAGTTGGACAGGGGGCGATGGCTACACCTTC	.	TRBD1	TRBJ1-2	TRBV5-1
CASSHPTGGTNTEAFF	TGCGCCAGCAGCCACCCGACAGGGGGAACGAACACTGAAGCTTTCTTT	.	TRBD1	TRBJ1-1	TRBV4-1
CAWTPNYNEQFF	TGTGCCTGGACTCCTAATTACAATGAGCAGTTCTTC	.	.	TRBJ2-1	TRBV30
CASSQDLRDETQYF	TGCGCCAGCAGCCAAGATCTCAGGGATGAGACCCAGTACTTC	.	.	TRBJ2-5	TRBV4-1
CAISDQGSNTEAFF	TGTGCCATCAGTGACCAGGGCTCGAACACTGAAGCTTTCTTT	once	.	TRBJ1-1	TRBV10-3
CASTSASGREQYF	TGTGCCAGCACCAGCGCTAGCGGGAGGGAGCAGTACTTC	.	TRBD2	TRBJ2-7	TRBV7-9
CATSGTGWNEQFF	TGTGCCACGAGCGGGACTGGATGGAATGAGCAGTTCTTC	.	TRBD2	TRBJ2-1	TRBV27
CASNMGGASYEQYF	TGTGCCAGCAACATGGGGGGAGCATCCTACGAGCAGTACTTC	.	.	TRBJ2-7	TRBV28
CASSLGGWAWGNTEAFF	TGTGCCAGCTCACTGGGGGGTTGGGCCTGGGGGAACACTGAAGCTTTCTTT	.	.	TRBJ1-1	TRBV18
CASSQAGGVTEAFF	TGTGCCAGCAGCCAGGCGGGTGGGGTGACTGAAGCTTTCTTT	.	.	TRBJ1-1	TRBV7-3
CASSFPDRGGVDTQYF	TGTGCCAGCAGTTTCCCAGACAGGGGCGGTGTTGATACGCAGTATTTT	.	TRBD1	TRBJ2-3	TRBV27
CASSGDTSYEQYF	TGCGCCAGCAGTGGGGACACCTCCTACGAGCAGTACTTC	.	.	TRBJ2-7	TRBV10-2
CASSGGSGSSGNEQFF	TGTGCCAGCAGTGGAGGTAGCGGGAGTTCTGGCAATGAGCAGTTCTTC	.	TRBD2	TRBJ2-1	TRBV2
CASSMRGAGTEAFF	TGTGCCAGTAGTATGCGGGGGGCGGGCACTGAAGCTTTCTTT	.	.	TRBJ1-1	TRBV19
CASRYSGSYEQYF	TGTGCCAGCAGGTATAGCGGGAGCTACGAGCAGTACTTC	.	TRBD2	TRBJ2-7	TRBV7-8
CASSPKGDQPQHF	TGTGCCAGCAGCCCAAAGGGGGATCAGCCCCAGCATTTT	once	.	TRBJ1-5	TRBV9
CASTGGGRPNYGYTF	TGTGCCAGCACCGGGGGAGGGCGGCCTAACTATGGCTACACCTTC	.	.	TRBJ1-2	TRBV7-9
CASSFLAGGPMGEQYF	TGTGCCAGCAGCTTCCTAGCGGGAGGGCCAATGGGGGAGCAGTACTTC	.	TRBD2	TRBJ2-7	TRBV11-1
CASSRGFEQFSYEQYF	TGTGCCAGCAGCCGCGGGTTCGAACAGTTCTCCTACGAGCAGTACTTC	.	.	TRBJ2-7	TRBV4-2
CASSLNRDSTNEKLFF	TGTGCCAGCAGCCTTAATAGGGACAGCACGAATGAAAAACTGTTTTTT	.	TRBD1	TRBJ1-4	TRBV5-4
CASSYRGGNYGYTF	TGTGCCAGCAGTTACCGGGGGGGTAACTATGGCTACACCTTC	few	.	TRBJ1-2	TRBV27
CASSENIYNEQFF	TGTGCCAGCAGTGAAAACATCTACAATGAGCAGTTCTTC	.	.	TRBJ2-1	TRBV2
CASSEGLAGTYEQYF	TGTGCCAGCAGTGAAGGACTAGCGGGGACCTACGAGCAGTACTTC	.	TRBD2	TRBJ2-7	TRBV6-1
CASRRSNEKLFF	TGCGCCAGCAGGAGGTCTAATGAAAAACTGTTTTTT	.	.	TRBJ1-4	TRBV5-1
CASSQNGNDYEQYF	TGCGCCAGCAGCCAAAACGGGAATGACTACGAGCAGTACTTC	.	.	TRBJ2-7	TRBV4-1
CASSGATGYTF	TGTGCCAGCAGCGGAGCGACGGGCTACACCTTC	.	.	TRBJ1-2	TRBV27
CASSQEFGGRAYNEQFF	TGTGCCAGCAGCCAAGAGTTCGGGGGGAGGGCCTACAATGAGCAGTTCTTC	few	TRBD2	TRBJ2-1	TRBV4-2
CASSLDRGDTEAFF	TGTGCCAGCAGCCTGGACAGGGGGGATACTGAAGCTTTCTTT	.	TRBD1	TRBJ1-1	TRBV6-1
CASSFGGLAGSFGQFF	TGTGCCAGCAGCTTTGGGGGACTAGCGGGATCTTTCGGGCAGTTCTTC	.	TRBD2	TRBJ2-1	TRBV7-9
CASNEVGVKLAQYF	TGTGCCAGCAACGAAGTGGGAGTAAAGCTGGCCCAGTACTTC	.	.	TRBJ2-5	TRBV2
CASSLVAGGPTDTQYF	TGCGCCAGCAGCCTCGTAGCGGGAGGGCCTACGGATACGCAGTATTTT	.	TRBD2	TRBJ2-3	TRBV5-1
CASSLLAFGEAQHF	TGTGCCAGCAGTTTATTGGCCTTCGGGGAGGCCCAGCATTTT	.	.	TRBJ1-5	TRBV27